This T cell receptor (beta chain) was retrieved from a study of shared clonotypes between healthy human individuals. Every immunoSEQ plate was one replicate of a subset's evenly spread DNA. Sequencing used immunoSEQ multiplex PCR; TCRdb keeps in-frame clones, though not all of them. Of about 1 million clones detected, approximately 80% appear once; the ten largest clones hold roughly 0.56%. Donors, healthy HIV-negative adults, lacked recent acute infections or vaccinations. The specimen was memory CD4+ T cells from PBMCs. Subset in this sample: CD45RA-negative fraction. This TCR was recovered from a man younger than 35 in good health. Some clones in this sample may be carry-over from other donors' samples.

This CDR3 reads CARLELAAIETQYF. Written as DNA, the CDR3 is TGTGCCAGACTTGAACTAGCGGCCATCGAGACCCAGTACTTC. V is TRBV28 and J is TRBJ2-5; 8 nucleotides line up with TRBD2. The CDR3 consists of 14 residues. The germline V gene has CDR1 MDHEN and CDR2 SYDVKM. Trimming took 9 bases from V and 5 from J; bases not matched to a gene: 11.